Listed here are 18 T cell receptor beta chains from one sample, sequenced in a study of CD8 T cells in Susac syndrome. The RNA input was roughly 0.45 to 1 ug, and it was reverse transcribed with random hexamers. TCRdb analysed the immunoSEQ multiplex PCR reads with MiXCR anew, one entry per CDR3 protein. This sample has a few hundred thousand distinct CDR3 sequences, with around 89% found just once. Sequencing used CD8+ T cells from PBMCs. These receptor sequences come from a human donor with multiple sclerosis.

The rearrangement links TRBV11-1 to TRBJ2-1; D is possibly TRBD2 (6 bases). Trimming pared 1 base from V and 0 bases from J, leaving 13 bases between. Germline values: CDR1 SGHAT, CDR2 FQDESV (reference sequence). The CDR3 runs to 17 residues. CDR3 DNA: TGTGCCAGCAGCTTAGTCGGGGGAGCCCTCTCCTACAATGAGCAGTTCTTC. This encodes CASSLVGGALSYNEQFF.

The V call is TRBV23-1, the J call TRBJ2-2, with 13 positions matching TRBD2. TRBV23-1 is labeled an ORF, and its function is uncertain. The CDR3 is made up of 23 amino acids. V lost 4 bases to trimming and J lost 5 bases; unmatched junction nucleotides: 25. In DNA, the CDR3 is TGCGCCAGCAGTCCTGGGACCCGCCCGAGAGGGACTAGCGGGATTGATGGGACCGGGGAGCTGTTTTTT. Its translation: CASSPGTRPRGTSGIDGTGELFF.

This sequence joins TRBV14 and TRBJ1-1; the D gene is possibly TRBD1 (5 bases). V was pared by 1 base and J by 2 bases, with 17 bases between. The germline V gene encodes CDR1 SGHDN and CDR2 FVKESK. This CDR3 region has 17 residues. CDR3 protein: CASSQVHPPGINTEAFF. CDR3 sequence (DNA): TGTGCCAGCAGCCAAGTACATCCCCCAGGGATAAACACTGAAGCTTTCTTT.

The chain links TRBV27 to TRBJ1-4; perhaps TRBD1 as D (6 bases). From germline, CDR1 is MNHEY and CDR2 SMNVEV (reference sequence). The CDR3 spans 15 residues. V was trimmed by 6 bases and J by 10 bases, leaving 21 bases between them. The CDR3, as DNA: TGTGCCAGCAGGGGACGGGGGCAGGTATTGGGAAAACTGTTTTTT. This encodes CASRGRGQVLGKLFF. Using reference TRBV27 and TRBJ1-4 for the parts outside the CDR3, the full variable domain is EAQVTQNPRYLITVTGKKLTVTCSQNMNHEYMSWYRQDPGLGLRQIYYSMNVEVTDKGDVPEGYKVSRKEKRNFPLILESPSPNQTSLYFCASRGRGQVLGKLFFGSGTQLSVL.

The CDR3 reads CASSLAWGESNYGYTF. The CDR3 nucleotides read TGTGCCAGCAGCTTAGCCTGGGGAGAATCCAACTATGGCTACACCTTC. The chain uses TRBV7-6 and TRBJ1-2; D is unclear. This CDR3 is built from 16 residues. Germline CDR1 reads SGHVS; CDR2 reads FNYEAQ. Trimming cost V 0 bases and J 2 bases, with 13 bases left between them.

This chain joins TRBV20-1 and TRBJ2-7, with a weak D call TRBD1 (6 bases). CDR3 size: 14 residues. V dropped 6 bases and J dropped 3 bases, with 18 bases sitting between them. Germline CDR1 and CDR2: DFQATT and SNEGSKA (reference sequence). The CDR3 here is CSALPTGRDYEQYF. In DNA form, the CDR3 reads TGCAGTGCCCTACCTACAGGGAGAGACTACGAGCAGTACTTC.

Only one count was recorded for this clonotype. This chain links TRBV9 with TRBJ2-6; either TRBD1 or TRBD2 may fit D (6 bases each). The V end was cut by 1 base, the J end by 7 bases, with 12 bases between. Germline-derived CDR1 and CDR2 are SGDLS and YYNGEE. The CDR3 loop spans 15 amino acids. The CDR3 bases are TGTGCCAGCAGCGTATGGGGGGCCCCAGCCAACGTCCTGACTTTC. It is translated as CASSVWGAPANVLTF.

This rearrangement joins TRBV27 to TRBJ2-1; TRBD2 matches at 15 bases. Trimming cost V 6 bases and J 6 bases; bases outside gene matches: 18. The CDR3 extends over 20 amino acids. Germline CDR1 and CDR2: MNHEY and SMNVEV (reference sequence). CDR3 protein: CASSPYLPGLAGGKANEQFF. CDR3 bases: TGTGCCAGCAGCCCTTACCTCCCGGGACTAGCGGGGGGTAAGGCCAATGAGCAGTTCTTC.

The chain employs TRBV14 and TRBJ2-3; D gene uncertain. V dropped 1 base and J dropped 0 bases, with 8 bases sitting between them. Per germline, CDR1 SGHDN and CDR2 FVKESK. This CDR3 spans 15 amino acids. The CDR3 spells CASSQVSASTDTQYF. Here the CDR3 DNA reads TGTGCCAGCAGCCAAGTTTCAGCTAGCACAGATACGCAGTATTTT.

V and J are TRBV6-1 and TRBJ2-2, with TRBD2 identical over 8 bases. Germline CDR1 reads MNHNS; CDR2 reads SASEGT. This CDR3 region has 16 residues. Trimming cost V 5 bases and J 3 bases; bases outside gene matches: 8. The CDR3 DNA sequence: TGTGCCAGCAGTCGAATCACGGGACTAGACACCGGGGAGCTGTTTTTT. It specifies CASSRITGLDTGELFF.

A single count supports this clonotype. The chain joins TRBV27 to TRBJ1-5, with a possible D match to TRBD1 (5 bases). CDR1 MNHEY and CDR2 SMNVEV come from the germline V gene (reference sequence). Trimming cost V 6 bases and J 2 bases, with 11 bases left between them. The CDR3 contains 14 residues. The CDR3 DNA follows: TGTGCCAGCAGGACAGCGGGGGGCAATCAGCCCCAGCATTTT. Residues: CASRTAGGNQPQHF.

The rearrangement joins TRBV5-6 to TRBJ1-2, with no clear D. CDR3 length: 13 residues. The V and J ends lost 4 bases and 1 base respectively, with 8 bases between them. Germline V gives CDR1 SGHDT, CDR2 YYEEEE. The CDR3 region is CASSQEFNYGYTF. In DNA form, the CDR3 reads TGTGCCAGCAGCCAGGAATTTAACTATGGCTACACCTTC.

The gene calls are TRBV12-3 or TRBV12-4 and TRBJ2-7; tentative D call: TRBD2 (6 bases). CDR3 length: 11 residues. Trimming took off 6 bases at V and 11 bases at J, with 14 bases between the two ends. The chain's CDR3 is CASSSGTRKYF. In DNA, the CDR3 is TGTGCCAGCAGCTCCGGGACTCGGAAGTACTTC.

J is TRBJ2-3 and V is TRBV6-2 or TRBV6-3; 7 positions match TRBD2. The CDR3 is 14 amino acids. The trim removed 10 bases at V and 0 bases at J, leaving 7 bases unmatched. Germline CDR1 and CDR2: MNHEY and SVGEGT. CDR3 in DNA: TGTGCCATTTCCCGGGACTACAGCACAGATACGCAGTATTTT. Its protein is CAISRDYSTDTQYF.

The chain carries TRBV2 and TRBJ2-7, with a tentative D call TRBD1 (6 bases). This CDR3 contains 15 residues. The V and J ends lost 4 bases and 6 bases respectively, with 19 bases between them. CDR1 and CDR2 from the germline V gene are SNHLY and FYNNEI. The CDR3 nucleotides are TGTGCCAGCAGTGGGGGGCAGGGAGACATGGGCGAGCAGTACTTC. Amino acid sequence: CASSGGQGDMGEQYF.

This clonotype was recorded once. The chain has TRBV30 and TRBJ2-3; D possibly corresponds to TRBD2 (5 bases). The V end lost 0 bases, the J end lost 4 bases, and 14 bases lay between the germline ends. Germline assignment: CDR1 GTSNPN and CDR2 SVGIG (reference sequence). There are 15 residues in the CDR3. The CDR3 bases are TGTGCCTGGAGTGTACTCGGAAAAGCGGCAGATACGCAGTATTTT. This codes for CAWSVLGKAADTQYF.

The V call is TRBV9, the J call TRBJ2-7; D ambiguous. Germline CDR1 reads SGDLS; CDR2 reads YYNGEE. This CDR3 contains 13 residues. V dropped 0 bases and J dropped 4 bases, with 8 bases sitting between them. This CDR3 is CASSVGATYEQYF. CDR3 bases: TGTGCCAGCAGCGTAGGGGCAACTTACGAGCAGTACTTC.

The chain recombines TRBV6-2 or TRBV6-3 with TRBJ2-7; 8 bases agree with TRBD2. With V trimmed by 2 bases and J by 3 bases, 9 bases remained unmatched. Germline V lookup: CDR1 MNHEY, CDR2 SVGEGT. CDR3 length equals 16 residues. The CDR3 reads CASSYSKAGGNYEQYF. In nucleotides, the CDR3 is TGTGCCAGCAGTTACAGCAAGGCGGGGGGTAACTACGAGCAGTACTTC.